These 6 T cell receptor beta chains were sequenced from one sample in a study of blood T cell repertoires in COVID-19. Sequenced by immunoSEQ multiplex PCR; TCRdb stores in-frame clones only, minus some. The profile shows about 170,000 clones, around four fifths of them singletons. The specimen was PBMCs or T cells enriched from blood (not recorded which). The receptors originated from a woman aged 45-65 years who had recovered from COVID-19.

This clone was detected once. The chain joins TRBV2 to TRBJ2-5; D not certain. The CDR3 totals 12 residues. Germline CDR1 reads SNHLY; CDR2 reads FYNNEI. V lost 4 bases, J lost 2 bases, and 5 bases lay in between. The CDR3 region is CASSARQETQYF. CDR3 bases: TGTGCCAGCAGTGCCAGACAAGAGACCCAGTACTTC.

The gene calls are TRBV28 and TRBJ1-4; 7 nucleotides match TRBD1. J lost 7 bases, V lost 5 bases, and 13 bases had no gene match. The CDR3 loop spans 16 amino acids. Germline-derived CDR1 and CDR2 are MDHEN and SYDVKM. CDR3 DNA: TGTGCCAGCAGTCCCGGGACAGCCCCGCTTCGTGAAAAACTGTTTTTT. Translation: CASSPGTAPLREKLFF.

This clone was counted between two and nine times. The rearrangement uses TRBV5-1 and TRBJ2-1; D perhaps matches TRBD1 (6 bases). The CDR3 extends over 13 amino acids. V shed 1 base and J shed 10 bases, with 12 bases lying between them. Germline V CDR1 and CDR2: SGHRS, YFSETQ. The CDR3 sequence: CASSLIYREEQFF. CDR3 nucleotides: TGCGCCAGCAGCTTGATATACAGGGAGGAGCAGTTCTTC.

This chain uses TRBV28 with TRBJ2-7; maybe TRBD2 (6 bases). The CDR3 consists of 15 residues. Germline V gene sequence: CDR1 MDHEN, CDR2 SYDVKM. Between the trimmed V and J ends, which lost 7 bases and 0 bases, there was a span of 16 bases. This CDR3 reads CASNSAGLASYEQYV. CDR3 sequence (DNA): TGTGCCAGCAACTCTGCGGGGCTGGCCTCCTACGAGCAGTACGTC.

J is TRBJ1-1 and V is TRBV7-3; D not resolved. The CDR3 spans 15 residues. Germline CDR1 SGHTA, CDR2 FQGTGA. V gave up 5 bases and J gave up 4 bases, with 17 bases separating them. CDR3 sequence: CASSPLNRVGTEAFF. CDR3 in DNA: TGTGCCAGCAGCCCCCTGAACCGGGTCGGCACTGAAGCTTTCTTT.

V gene TRBV2 combines with J gene TRBJ2-2, with a tentative D call TRBD2 (5 bases). The germline gives CDR1 SNHLY, CDR2 FYNNEI. The CDR3 spans 14 residues. V was pared by 4 bases and J by 5 bases, with 11 bases between. The CDR3 is CASSATDLTGELFF. The DNA of the CDR3 is TGTGCCAGCAGTGCTACGGACTTGACCGGGGAGCTGTTTTTT.